This T cell receptor (beta chain) was recorded in a study of vaccination effects on CD4 cells after COVID-19. Assay used: immunoSEQ multiplex PCR; TCRdb lists only in-frame clones, some missing. The sample lists 29,000 or so clones; 60% to 75% were seen once. Before any sequencing was done, the ViraFEST assay used viral peptide pools to expand antigen-specific CD4+ T cells. Cultured cells yielded isolated CD4+ T cells after less than 11 days. It was two doses of either the BNT162b2 or mRNA-1273 vaccine that participants received. This clone has only a few counts. Antigen: not known. The sample here was CD4+ T cells from PBMCs cultured with HCoV-OC43 spike peptides, taken after COVID-19 vaccination. Described subset: HCoV-OC43 spike overlapping peptide pool stimulation. The clonotype originates from a human donor who received a COVID-19 vaccine.

The CDR3 spells CASKVGAGNTIYF. CDR3 nucleotides: TGTGCCAGCAAAGTAGGGGCTGGAAACACCATATATTTT. The J gene is TRBJ1-3, the V gene TRBV2; possible D gene TRBD1, 5 bases. CDR3 size: 13 residues. Trimming took off 7 bases at V and 2 bases at J, with 9 bases between the two ends. Per the germline V gene, CDR1 is SNHLY and CDR2 is FYNNEI. Variable domain in full (rest from reference TRBV2 and TRBJ1-3): EPEVTQTPSHQVTQMGQEVILRCVPISNHLYFYWYRQILGQKVEFLVSFYNNEISEKSEIFDDQFSVERPDGSNFTLKIRSTKLEDSAMYFCASKVGAGNTIYFGEGSWLTVV.